The 5 T cell receptor beta chains presented below share a single source sample, sequenced in a study of beta chain features in type 1 diabetes. The sequenced template was cDNA made from the entire isolated RNA. Here immunoSEQ multiplex PCR was the method, and the copy in TCRdb shows in-frame clones only, minus some. The profile shows 120,000 to 150,000 clones, less than 15% of them singletons. Study-wide results and caveats: Moderately but significantly shorter TCRB CDR3s were found in Type 1 diabetes patients in all four CD4+ subsets.

These receptors' targets are unknown. Sequencing was carried out using central memory CD4+ T cells from blood. The source of these receptors is a man between 18 and 29 years old with type 1 diabetes.

The chain has TRBV5-4 and TRBJ2-7; 8 nucleotides align to TRBD1. Germline lookup yields CDR1 SGHNT and CDR2 YYREEE (reference sequence). V lost 5 bases, J lost 1 base, and 8 bases stayed unmatched. This CDR3 is built from 15 residues. The CDR3 DNA reads TGTGCCAGCAGTTTCCGGCAGGGGGCTTCCTACGAGCAGTACTTC. It translates to CASSFRQGASYEQYF.

The rearrangement links TRBV5-6 to TRBJ1-1; TRBD1 is a possible D gene (5 bases). The V end was cut by 2 bases, the J end by 4 bases, with 12 bases between. This CDR3 is built from 14 residues. The germline gives CDR1 SGHDT, CDR2 YYEEEE. Here the CDR3 DNA reads TGTGCCAGCAGCTTTCGGGGCTCAGGCACTGAAGCTTTCTTT. It codes for CASSFRGSGTEAFF.

This clone has a handful of counts. The CDR3 DNA reads TGTGCCAGCAGCTTAAGGCAGGGTGGCGCCGGGGAGCTGTTTTTT. Translation gives CASSLRQGGAGELFF. The chain recombines TRBV7-3 with TRBJ2-2, with a weak D call TRBD1 (5 bases). Per the germline V gene, CDR1 is SGHTA and CDR2 is FQGTGA. V was trimmed by 1 base and J by 6 bases, leaving 12 bases between them. The CDR3 consists of 15 residues.

V gene TRBV2 combines with J gene TRBJ1-5; TRBD1 might be the D (5 bases). From germline, CDR1 is SNHLY and CDR2 FYNNEI. This CDR3 contains 15 residues. Trimming cost V 7 bases and J 4 bases, with 17 bases left between them. CDR3 in DNA: TGTGCCAGCAAGGGGCGGGACGGACTGAATCAGCCCCAGCATTTT. It is translated as CASKGRDGLNQPQHF. Drawing the rest from reference TRBV2 and TRBJ1-5, the complete variable domain is EPEVTQTPSHQVTQMGQEVILRCVPISNHLYFYWYRQILGQKVEFLVSFYNNEISEKSEIFDDQFSVERPDGSNFTLKIRSTKLEDSAMYFCASKGRDGLNQPQHFGDGTRLSIL.

Only a few counts were recorded for this clone. The CDR3 loop reads CAISEKYQGPYEQYF. Written as DNA, the CDR3 is TGTGCCATCAGTGAGAAATATCAGGGTCCCTACGAGCAGTACTTC. The chain combines TRBV10-3 with TRBJ2-7; possible D gene TRBD1, 5 bases. The germline CDR1 and CDR2 sequences are ENHRY and SYGVKD. Trimming removed 2 bases at V and 2 bases at J, with 13 bases between. The CDR3 length is 15 residues.